This TCR beta chain was captured by sequencing in a study of blood T cell repertoires in COVID-19 (dated by TCRdb to 2018 to 2020). For context, the study as a whole: Collaborator samples came from the United States, Italy and Spain and covered acute and convalescent phases of COVID-19. Where HLA class I and class II types were available, the types were taken from metadata supplied by the sample provider, not from assay-based typing. Deeply sampled blood TCRbeta repertoires from subjects exposed to, actively infected with, or recovered from COVID-19 were included in the dataset. Samples came from the ongoing ImmuneRACE study (first 160 participants) plus 1,254 subjects from 6 global collaborators. A de-identified subject ID, COVID-19 status, age in years and sex were almost always included in the sample metadata. The repertoires were released in a freely available public database intended as a resource for research on the immune response to SARS-CoV-2. The material from the prospective study consisted of cDNA or gDNA derived from T cells, B-cell-depleted T cells, or PBMCs. Results the study describes overall, beyond this receptor: Clinical and demographic metadata were provided uncurated, with the amount varying by source and participant.

To note about this clone: There is no known antigen for this receptor. No much larger clone exists at a distance of one base, and base qualities are not known.

TCRbeta CDR3 regions were amplified from genomic DNA by means of the immunoSEQ Assay, a bias-controlled multiplex PCR. On the authors' methods: The number of nucleated cells in each sample was estimated by amplification of reference gene primers within the assay. To quantify the absolute abundance of each unique TCRbeta CDR3 rearrangement, sequence reads were collapsed and filtered. For each sample, productive Simpson clonality was calculated as the square root of Simpson's diversity index across productive rearrangements. TCRdb obtained this table from immuneACCESS and retained in-frame rearrangements with V and J assigned. These tables miss some clones; where compared with another copy, unresolved V genes account for less than half of the shortfall, and the remainder is unexplained. V and J calls and clone size are those listed in that table; D and trimming were worked out from the DNA. Present in this sample are almost 90,000 clones, roughly 88% of which were seen just once. The ten largest make up roughly 6.3% of the sample.

One collaborating source in Seattle enrolled patients while the patients were actively infected and followed the patients over time throughout the course of disease. Each collaborating institution followed its own protocols to collect whole blood in K2EDTA tubes. For TCRbeta analysis, collaborators shipped samples in one of three forms: frozen whole blood, isolated PBMCs, or DNA extracted from either of those sample types. Input material: peripheral blood. The source is a man aged 18 to 29 with COVID-19, enrolled during active disease.

The CDR3 is CASSVGGGNYEQYF. The DNA sequence is given as TGTGCCAGCAGCGTAGGAGGAGGAAACTACGAGCAGTACTTC. The chain uses TRBV9 and TRBJ2-7; a tentative D call is TRBD2 (5 bases match). The CDR3, cysteine through phenylalanine, is 14 amino acids long. The DNA shown is the 42-base CDR3, in frame from base 1. CDR1 and CDR2, looked up from the germline V gene, are SGDLS and YYNGEE. The V and J ends are trimmed by 0 bases and 3 bases, leaving 10 bases between them.